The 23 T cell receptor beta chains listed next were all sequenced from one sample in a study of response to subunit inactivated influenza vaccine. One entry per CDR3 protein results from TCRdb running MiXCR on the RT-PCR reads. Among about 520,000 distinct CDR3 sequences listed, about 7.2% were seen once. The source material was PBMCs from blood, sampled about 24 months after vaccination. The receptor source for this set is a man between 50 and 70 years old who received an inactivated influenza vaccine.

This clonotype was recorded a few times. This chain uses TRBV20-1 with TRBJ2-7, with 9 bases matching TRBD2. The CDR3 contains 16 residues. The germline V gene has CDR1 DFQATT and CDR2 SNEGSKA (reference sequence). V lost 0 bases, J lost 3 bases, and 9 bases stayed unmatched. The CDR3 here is CSARDLLSGRLYEQYF. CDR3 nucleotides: TGCAGTGCTAGAGATCTCTTGAGCGGGAGGCTCTACGAGCAGTACTTC.

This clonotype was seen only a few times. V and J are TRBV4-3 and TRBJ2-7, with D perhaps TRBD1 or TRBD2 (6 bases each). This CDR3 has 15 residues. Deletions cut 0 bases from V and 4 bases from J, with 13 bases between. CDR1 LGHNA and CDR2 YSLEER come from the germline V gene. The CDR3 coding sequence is TGCGCCAGCAGCCAAGATCTCAAGGGGGGTTACGAGCAGTACTTC. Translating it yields CASSQDLKGGYEQYF.

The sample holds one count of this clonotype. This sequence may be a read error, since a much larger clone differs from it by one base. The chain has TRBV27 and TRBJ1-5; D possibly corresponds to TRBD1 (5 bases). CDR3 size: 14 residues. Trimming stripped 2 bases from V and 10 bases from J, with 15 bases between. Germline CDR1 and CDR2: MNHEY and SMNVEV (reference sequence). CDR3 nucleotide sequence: TGTGCCAGCAGTTTAACCCAGGGATCTCACCCCCAGCATTTT. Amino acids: CASSLTQGSHPQHF.

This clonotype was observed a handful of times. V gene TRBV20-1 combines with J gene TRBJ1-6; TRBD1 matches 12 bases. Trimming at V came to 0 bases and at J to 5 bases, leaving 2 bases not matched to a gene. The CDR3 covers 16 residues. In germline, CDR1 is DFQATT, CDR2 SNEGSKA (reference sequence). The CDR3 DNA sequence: TGCAGTGCTAGAGATGGGACAGGGGGCGATAATTCACCCCTCCACTTT. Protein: CSARDGTGGDNSPLHF.

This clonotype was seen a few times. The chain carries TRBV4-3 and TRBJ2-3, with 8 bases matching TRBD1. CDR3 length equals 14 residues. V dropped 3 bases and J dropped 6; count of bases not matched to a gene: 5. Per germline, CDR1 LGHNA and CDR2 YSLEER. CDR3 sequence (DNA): TGCGCCAGCAGCCACGCAGGGGGCGCGGATACGCAGTATTTT. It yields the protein CASSHAGGADTQYF.

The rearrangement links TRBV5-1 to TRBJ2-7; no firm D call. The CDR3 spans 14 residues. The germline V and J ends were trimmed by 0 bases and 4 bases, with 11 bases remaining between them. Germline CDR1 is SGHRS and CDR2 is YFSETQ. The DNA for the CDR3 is TGCGCCAGCAGCTTGGCGGCAGCAAGATACGAGCAGTACTTC. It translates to CASSLAAARYEQYF.

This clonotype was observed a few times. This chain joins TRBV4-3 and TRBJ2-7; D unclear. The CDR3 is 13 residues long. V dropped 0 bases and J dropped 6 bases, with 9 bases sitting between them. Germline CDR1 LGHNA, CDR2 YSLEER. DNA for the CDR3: TGCGCCAGCAGCCAAGATTTGTTGGTCGAGCAGTACTTC. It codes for CASSQDLLVEQYF.

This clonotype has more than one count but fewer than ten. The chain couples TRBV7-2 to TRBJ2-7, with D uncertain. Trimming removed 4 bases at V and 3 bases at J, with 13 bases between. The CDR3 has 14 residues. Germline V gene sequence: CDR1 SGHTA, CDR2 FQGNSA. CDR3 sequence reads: CASSSGRKVYEQYF. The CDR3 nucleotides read TGTGCCAGCAGCTCAGGACGGAAGGTCTACGAGCAGTACTTC.

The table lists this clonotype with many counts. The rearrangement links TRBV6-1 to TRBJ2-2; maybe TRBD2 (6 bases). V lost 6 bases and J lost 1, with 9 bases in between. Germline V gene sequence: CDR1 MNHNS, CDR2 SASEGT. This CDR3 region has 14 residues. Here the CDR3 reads CASRTSRNTGELFF. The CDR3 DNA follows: TGTGCCAGCAGGACTAGTCGGAACACCGGGGAGCTGTTTTTT.

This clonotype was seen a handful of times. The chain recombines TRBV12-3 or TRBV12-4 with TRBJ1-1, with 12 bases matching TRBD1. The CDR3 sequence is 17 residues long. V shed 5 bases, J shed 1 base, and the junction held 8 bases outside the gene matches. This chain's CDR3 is CASSPMGTGGANTEAFF. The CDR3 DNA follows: TGTGCCAGCAGTCCCATGGGGACAGGGGGCGCGAACACTGAAGCTTTCTTT.

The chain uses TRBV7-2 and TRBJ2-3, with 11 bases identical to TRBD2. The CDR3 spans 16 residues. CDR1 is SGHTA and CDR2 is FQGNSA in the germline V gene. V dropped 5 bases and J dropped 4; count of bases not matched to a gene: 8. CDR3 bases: TGTGCCAGCAGCATTATAGCGGGAGGGCGCGCAGATACGCAGTATTTT. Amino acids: CASSIIAGGRADTQYF.

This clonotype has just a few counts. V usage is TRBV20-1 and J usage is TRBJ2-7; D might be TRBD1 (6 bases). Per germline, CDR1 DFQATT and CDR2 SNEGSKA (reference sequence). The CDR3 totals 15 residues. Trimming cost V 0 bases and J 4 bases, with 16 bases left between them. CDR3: CSARDMDRAGYEQYF. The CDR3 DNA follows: TGCAGTGCTAGAGACATGGACAGAGCAGGGTACGAGCAGTACTTC.

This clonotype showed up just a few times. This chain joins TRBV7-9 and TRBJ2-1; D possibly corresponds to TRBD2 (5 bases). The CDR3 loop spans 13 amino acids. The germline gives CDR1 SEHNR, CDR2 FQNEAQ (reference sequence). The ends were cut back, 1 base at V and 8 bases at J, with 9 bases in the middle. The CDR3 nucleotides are TGTGCCAGCAGCTTAGACTCCGGGGATGAGCAGTTCTTC. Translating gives CASSLDSGDEQFF.

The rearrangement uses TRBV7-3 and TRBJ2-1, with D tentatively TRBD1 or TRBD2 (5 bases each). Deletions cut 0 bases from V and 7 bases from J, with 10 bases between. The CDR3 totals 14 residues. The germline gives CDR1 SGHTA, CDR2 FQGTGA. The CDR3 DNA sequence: TGTGCCAGCAGCTTAACGGTAGGGGAGAATGAGCAGTTCTTC. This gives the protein CASSLTVGENEQFF.

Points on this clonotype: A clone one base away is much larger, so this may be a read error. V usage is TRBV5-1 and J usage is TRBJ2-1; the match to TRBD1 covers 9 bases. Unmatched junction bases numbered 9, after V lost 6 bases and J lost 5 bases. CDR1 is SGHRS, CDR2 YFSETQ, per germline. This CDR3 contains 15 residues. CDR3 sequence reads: CASNISTGGHNEQFF. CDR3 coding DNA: TGCGCCAGCAACATTTCGACAGGGGGGCACAATGAGCAGTTCTTC.

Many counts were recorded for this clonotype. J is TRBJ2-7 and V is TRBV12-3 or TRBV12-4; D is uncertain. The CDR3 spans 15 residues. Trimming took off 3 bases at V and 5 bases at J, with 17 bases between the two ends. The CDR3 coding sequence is TGTGCCAGCAGTTTTGGTCTCTCGGACCTTCACGAGCAGTACTTC. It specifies CASSFGLSDLHEQYF.

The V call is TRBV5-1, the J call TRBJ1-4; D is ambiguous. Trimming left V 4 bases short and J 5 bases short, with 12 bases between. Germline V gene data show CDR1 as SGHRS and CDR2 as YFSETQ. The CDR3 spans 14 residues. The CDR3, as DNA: TGCGCCAGCAGCGCTGGACGGACGAATGAAAAACTGTTTTTT. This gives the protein CASSAGRTNEKLFF.

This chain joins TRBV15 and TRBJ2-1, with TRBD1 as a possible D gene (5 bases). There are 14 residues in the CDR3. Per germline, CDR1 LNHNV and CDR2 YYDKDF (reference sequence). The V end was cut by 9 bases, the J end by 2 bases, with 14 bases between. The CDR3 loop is CATATALTYNEQFF. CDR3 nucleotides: TGTGCCACGGCGACAGCGTTGACCTACAATGAGCAGTTCTTC.

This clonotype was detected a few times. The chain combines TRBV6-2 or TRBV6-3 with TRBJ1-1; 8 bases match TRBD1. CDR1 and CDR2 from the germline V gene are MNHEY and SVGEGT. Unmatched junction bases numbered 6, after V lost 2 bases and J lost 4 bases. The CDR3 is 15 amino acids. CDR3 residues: CASSYGRTGSTEAFF. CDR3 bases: TGTGCCAGCAGTTACGGGAGGACAGGGAGCACTGAAGCTTTCTTT.

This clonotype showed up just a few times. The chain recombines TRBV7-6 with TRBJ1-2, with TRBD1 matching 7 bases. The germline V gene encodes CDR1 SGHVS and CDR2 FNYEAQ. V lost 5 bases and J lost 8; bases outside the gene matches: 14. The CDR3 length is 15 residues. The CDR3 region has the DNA TGTGCCAGCAGCCCCCCCGGACAGGTCTTCTGGGGCTACACCTTC. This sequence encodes CASSPPGQVFWGYTF.

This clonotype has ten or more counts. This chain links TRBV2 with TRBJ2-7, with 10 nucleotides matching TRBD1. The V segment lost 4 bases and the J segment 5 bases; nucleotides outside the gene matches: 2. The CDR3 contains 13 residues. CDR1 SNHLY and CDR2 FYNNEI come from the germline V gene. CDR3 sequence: CASSGDRGNEQYF. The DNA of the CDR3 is TGTGCCAGCAGTGGGGACAGGGGAAACGAGCAGTACTTC.

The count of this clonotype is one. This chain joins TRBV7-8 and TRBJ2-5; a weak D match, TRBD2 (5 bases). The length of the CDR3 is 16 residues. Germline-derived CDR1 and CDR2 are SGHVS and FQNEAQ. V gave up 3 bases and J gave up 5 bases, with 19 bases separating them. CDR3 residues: CASSFIVSRRFETQYF. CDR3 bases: TGTGCCAGCAGCTTCATAGTTAGCAGGAGGTTCGAGACCCAGTACTTC.

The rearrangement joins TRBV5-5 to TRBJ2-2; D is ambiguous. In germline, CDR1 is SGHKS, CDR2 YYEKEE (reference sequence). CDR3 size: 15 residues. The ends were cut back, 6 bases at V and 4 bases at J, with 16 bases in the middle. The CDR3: CASTPGTASTGELFF. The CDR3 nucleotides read TGTGCCAGCACACCTGGTACCGCGAGCACCGGGGAGCTGTTTTTT.